This TCR beta chain was obtained from a study of sequential checkpoint blockade in melanoma. As for the study in general: Patients were randomized 1:1 to nivolumab-then-ipilimumab or ipilimumab-then-nivolumab first-line.

Using immunoSEQ multiplex PCR, the repertoire was profiled, and TCRdb retains in-frame clones only, with some absent. The table has approximately 12,000 clones, less than 75% seen once; the top ten hold about 24%. Described treatment: randomized to nivolumab then ipilimumab (arm A) or the reverse (arm B). Sorted cells were live CD3+CD8+, lacking CD19 and CD56, from PBMCs. V gave up 0 bases and J gave up 4 bases, with 11 bases separating them. Germline V gene data show CDR1 as SGHKS and CDR2 as YYEKEE (reference sequence). The CDR3 is made up of 14 amino acids. The sequence derives from a human donor with melanoma. The material was CD8+ T cells sorted from blood (inferred from file names), obtained from a patient given nivolumab and ipilimumab in sequence. V and J are TRBV5-5 and TRBJ2-7, with D perhaps TRBD2 (6 bases). The chain's CDR3 is CASSLAAGSYEQYF. The CDR3 nucleotides read TGTGCCAGCAGCTTGGCCGCGGGGAGTTACGAGCAGTACTTC.